This T cell receptor (beta chain) was recovered during a study of shared clonotypes between healthy human individuals. General observations from the study: Few donors restricted represented genetic and exposure-history diversity.

This clone showed up just once. Its antigen remains unidentified. The sequencing of unsorted PBMC DNA took place on ten immunoSEQ deep assay plates. Methods used by the authors: Filtering was not the same, since immunoSEQ gave junction-only sequences without quality scores. Data came from immunoSEQ multiplex PCR; TCRdb stores just in-frame clones and leaves some out. V, J and clone size are those of that table, while D and trimming were read from the DNA. This sample yields more than 450,000 clones, of which roughly 78% are seen a single time; 10% to 15% belongs to the top ten. Losses at the gene ends were 3 bases for V and 6 bases for J; bases not matched to a gene: 8. CDR3 length: 15 residues. Germline CDR1 SNHLY, CDR2 FYNNEI.

Sequenced sample: PBMCs. The chain couples TRBV2 to TRBJ2-1; 7 bases line up with TRBD2. This receptor was obtained from a middle-aged woman in good health. Some clones in this sample may be carry-over from other donors' samples. The CDR3: CASSEELATFNEQFF. The CDR3 DNA sequence: TGTGCCAGCAGTGAGGAACTAGCGACCTTCAATGAGCAGTTCTTC.